The source of this TCR beta chain is a study of cytomegalovirus exposure and HLA in healthy donors. Study context: Membership in the Caucasian-associated ancestry cluster was found for 81% of around 380 genotyped donors.

PCR primers comprised 60 Vbeta and 13 Jbeta primers. Clones were read by immunoSEQ multiplex PCR, and TCRdb kept only the in-frame ones, dropping some. The table includes about 130,000 clones, under 85% detected once. J gave up 2 bases and V 5 bases, and 10 bases lay outside the gene matches. The CDR3 spans 16 residues. The germline V gene encodes CDR1 SGHTA and CDR2 FQGNSA. The chain employs TRBV7-2 and TRBJ2-5, with 8 bases that match TRBD1. Sequenced: PBMCs. This receptor was taken from a woman between 50 and 59 years old in good health and CMV-seropositive. The CDR3 spells CASSPQGAGGQETQYF. Here the CDR3 DNA reads TGTGCCAGCAGCCCTCAGGGGGCAGGGGGGCAAGAGACCCAGTACTTC.